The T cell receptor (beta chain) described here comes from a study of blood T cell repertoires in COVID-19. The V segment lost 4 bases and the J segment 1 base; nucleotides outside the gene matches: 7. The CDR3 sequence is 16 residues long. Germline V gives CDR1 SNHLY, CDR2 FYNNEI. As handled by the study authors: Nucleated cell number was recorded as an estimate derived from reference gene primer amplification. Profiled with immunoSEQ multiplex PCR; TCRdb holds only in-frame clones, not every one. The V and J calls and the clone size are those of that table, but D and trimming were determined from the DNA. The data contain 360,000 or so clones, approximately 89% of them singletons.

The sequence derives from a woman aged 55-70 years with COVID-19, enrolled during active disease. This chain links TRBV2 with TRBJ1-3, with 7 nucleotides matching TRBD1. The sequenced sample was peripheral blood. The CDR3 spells CASSVDRVRSGNTIYF. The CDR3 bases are TGTGCCAGCAGTGTAGACAGGGTTCGATCTGGAAACACCATATATTTT.